This T cell receptor beta chain was sequenced for a study of blood T cell repertoires in COVID-19. Study-level information: Some COVID-19 samples were acute and others convalescent; all came from the United States, Italy and Spain. T cells, B-cell-depleted T cells, or PBMCs provided the cDNA or gDNA that served as material.

Original methodology: Reference gene primers were amplified, and this amplification served to estimate nucleated cell counts. Produced via immunoSEQ multiplex PCR; TCRdb's table is partial and in-frame only. Clone size and the V and J calls come from that table; the DNA yielded D and trimming. Here the sample spans more than 100,000 clones, 80% to 90% being singletons. Germline V gene data show CDR1 as SEHNR and CDR2 as FQNEAQ (reference sequence). The V end lost 5 bases, the J end lost 1 base, and 15 bases lay between the germline ends. This CDR3 comprises 16 residues. V gene TRBV7-9 combines with J gene TRBJ2-1; D perhaps matches TRBD1 (6 bases). The sample was peripheral blood. This TCR was recovered from a woman in her seventies with acute or convalescent COVID-19. The CDR3 DNA reads TGTGCCAGCAGCACCCGAACAGGGTCGTCCTACAATGAGCAGTTCTTC. Its translation: CASSTRTGSSYNEQFF.